This T cell receptor beta chain was retrieved from a study of pediatric ulcerative colitis. Findings and limits, study-wide: Clonal expansions reduced rectal repertoire diversity in acute severe colitis. Blood samples from a couple of patients yielded substantially fewer templates and were excluded from blood-rectal overlap analysis. Compared with controls, ulcerative colitis showed greater blood-rectum clone sharing.

Samples were sequenced at Survey level, maximum 500,000 reads. TCRdb's copy holds only in-frame clones and misses some; the assay was immunoSEQ multiplex PCR. The sample contains roughly 60,000 clones, about 90% of which appear only once. This CDR3 is built from 14 residues. CDR1 is KGHSH and CDR2 is LQKENI in the germline V gene. J gave up 4 bases and V 6 bases, and 7 bases lay outside the gene matches. About this clone itself: The antigen remains unidentified.

This TCR derives from a boy younger than 18 who was a control in a study of pediatric ulcerative colitis. Material: blood. The rearrangement uses TRBV18 and TRBJ2-7, with 9 bases matching TRBD1. The DNA for the CDR3 is TGTGCCAGCTCGCAAACGACAGGGGGGTACGAGCAGTACTTC. This sequence encodes CASSQTTGGYEQYF.